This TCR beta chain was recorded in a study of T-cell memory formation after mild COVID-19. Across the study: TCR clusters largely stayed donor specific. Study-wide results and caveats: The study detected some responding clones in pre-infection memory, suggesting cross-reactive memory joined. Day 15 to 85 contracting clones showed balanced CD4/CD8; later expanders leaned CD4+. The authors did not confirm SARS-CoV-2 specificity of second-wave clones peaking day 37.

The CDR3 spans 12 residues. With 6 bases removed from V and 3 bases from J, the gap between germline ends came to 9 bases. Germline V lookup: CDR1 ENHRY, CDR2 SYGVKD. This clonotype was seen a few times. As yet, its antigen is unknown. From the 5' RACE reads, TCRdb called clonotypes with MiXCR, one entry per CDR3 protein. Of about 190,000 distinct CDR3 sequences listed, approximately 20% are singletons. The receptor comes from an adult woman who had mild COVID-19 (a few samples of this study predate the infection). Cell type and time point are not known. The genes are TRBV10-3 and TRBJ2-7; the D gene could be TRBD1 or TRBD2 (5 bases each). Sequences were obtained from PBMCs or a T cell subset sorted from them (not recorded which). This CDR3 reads CAISGTGYEQYF. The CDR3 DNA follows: TGTGCCATCAGCGGGACCGGCTACGAGCAGTACTTC.